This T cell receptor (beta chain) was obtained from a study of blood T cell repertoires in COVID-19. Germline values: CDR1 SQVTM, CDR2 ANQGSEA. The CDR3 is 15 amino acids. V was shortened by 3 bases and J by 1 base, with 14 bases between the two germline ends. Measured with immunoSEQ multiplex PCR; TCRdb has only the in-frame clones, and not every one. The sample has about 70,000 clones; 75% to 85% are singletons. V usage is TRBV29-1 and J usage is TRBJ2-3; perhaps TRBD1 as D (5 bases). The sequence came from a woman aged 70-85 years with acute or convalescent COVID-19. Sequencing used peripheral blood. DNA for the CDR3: TGCAGCGTTGAGCCCCCGAGGACACGCACAGATACGCAGTATTTT. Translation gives CSVEPPRTRTDTQYF.